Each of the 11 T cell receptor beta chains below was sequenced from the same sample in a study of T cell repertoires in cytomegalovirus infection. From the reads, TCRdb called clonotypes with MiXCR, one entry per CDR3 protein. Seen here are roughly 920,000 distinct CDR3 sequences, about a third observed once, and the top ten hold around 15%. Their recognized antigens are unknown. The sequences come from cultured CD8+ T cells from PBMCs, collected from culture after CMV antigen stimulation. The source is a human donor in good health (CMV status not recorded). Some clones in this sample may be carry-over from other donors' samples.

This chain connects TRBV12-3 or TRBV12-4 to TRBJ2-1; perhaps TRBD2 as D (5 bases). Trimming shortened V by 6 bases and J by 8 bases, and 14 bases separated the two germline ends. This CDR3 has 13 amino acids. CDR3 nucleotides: TGTGCCAGCAGCCTCTCTAGCAGTTATGAGCAGTTCTTC. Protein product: CASSLSSSYEQFF.

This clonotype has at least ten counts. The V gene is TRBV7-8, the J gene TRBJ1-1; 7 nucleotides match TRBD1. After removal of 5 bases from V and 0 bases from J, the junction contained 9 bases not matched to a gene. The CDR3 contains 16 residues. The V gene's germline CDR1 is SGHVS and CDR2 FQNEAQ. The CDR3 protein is CASSRRQGTMNTEAFF. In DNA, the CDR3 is TGTGCCAGCAGCCGCCGACAGGGCACAATGAACACTGAAGCTTTCTTT. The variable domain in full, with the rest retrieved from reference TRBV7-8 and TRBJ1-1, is GAGVSQSPRYKVAKRGQDVALRCDPISGHVSLFWYQQALGQGPEFLTYFQNEAQLDKSGLPSDRFFAERPEGSVSTLKIQRTQQEDSAVYLCASSRRQGTMNTEAFFGQGTRLTVV.

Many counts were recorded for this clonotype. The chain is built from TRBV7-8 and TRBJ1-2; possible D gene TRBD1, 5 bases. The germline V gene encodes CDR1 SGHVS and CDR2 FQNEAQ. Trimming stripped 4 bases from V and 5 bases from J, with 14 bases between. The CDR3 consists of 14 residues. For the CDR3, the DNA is TGTGCCAGCAGCTATTCGGGGCTAACTTATGGCTACACCTTC. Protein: CASSYSGLTYGYTF.

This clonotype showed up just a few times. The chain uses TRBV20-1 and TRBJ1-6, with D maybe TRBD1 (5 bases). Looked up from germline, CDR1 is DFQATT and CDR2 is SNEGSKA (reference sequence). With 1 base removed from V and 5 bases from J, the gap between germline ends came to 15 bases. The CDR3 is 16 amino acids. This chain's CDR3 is CSARALGGANNSPLHF. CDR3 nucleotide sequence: TGCAGTGCTAGAGCCCTGGGAGGGGCTAATAATTCACCCCTCCACTTT.

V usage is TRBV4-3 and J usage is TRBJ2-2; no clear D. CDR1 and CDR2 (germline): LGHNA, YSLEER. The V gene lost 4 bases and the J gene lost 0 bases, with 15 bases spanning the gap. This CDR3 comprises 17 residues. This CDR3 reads CASSPPRIAANTGELFF. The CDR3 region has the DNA TGCGCCAGCAGCCCCCCCCGGATAGCCGCGAACACCGGGGAGCTGTTTTTT.

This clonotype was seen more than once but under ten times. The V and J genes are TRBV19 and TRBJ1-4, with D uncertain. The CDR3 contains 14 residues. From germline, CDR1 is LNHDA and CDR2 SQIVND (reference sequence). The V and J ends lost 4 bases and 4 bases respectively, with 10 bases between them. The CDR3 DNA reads TGTGCCAGTAGTACTGGACCGATTAATGAAAAACTGTTTTTT. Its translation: CASSTGPINEKLFF. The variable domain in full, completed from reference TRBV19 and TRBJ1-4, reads DGGITQSPKYLFRKEGQNVTLSCEQNLNHDAMYWYRQDPGQGLRLIYYSQIVNDFQKGDIAEGYSVSREKKESFPLTVTSAQKNPTAFYLCASSTGPINEKLFFGSGTQLSVL.

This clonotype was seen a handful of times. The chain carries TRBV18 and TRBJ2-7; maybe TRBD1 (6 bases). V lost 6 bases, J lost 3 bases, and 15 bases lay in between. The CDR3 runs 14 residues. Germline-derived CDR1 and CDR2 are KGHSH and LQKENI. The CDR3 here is CASSQVGAGYEQYV. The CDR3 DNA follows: TGTGCCAGCTCCCAGGTGGGGGCCGGCTACGAGCAGTACGTC.

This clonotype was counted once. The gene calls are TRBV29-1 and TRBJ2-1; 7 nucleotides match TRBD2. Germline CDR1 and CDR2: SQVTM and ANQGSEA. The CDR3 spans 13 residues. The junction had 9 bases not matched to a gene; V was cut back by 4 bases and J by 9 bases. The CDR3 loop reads CSVAWGGGVEQFF. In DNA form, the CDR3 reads TGCAGCGTTGCCTGGGGGGGGGGAGTTGAGCAGTTCTTC.

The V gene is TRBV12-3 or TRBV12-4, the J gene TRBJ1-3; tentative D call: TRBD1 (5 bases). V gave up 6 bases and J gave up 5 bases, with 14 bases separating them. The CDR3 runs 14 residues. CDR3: CASSHTGTRNTIYF. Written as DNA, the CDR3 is TGTGCCAGCAGCCACACCGGGACTAGAAACACCATATATTTT.

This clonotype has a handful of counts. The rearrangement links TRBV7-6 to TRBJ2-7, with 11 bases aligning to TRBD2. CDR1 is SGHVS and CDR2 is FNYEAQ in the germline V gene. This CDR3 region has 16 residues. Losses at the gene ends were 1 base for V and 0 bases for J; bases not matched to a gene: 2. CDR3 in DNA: TGTGCCAGCAGCTTAGGACTAGCGGGAAGCTCCTACGAGCAGTACGTC. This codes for CASSLGLAGSSYEQYV.

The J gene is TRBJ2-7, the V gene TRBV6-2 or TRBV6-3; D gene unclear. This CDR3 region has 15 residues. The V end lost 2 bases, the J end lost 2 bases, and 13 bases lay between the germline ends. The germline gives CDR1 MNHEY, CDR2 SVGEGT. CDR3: CASSYAADPPYEQYV. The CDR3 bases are TGTGCCAGCAGTTACGCGGCAGACCCACCCTACGAGCAGTACGTC.